This T cell receptor (beta chain) was retrieved from a study of blood T cell repertoires in COVID-19. Study-level background: PBMCs, B-cell-depleted T cells, or T cells were the source of the cDNA or gDNA that made up the material.

Some clones are missing from TCRdb's copy, which holds only in-frame ones; the method was immunoSEQ multiplex PCR. Here the sample spans approximately 90,000 clones, approximately 86% being singletons. Germline V lookup: CDR1 LGHNA, CDR2 YSLEER. The CDR3 consists of 14 residues. With respect to this clone: One end of the junction varies from germline; a read error may be responsible.

The chain couples TRBV4-3 to TRBJ1-5; possibly TRBD1 for D (6 bases). The receptor was derived from an elderly man with active or convalescent COVID-19. Sample: peripheral blood. Here the CDR3 reads CASSQDWGPPGLYF. In DNA form, the CDR3 reads TGCGCCAGCAGCCAAGACTGGGGGCCGCCGGGTTTGTATTTT.